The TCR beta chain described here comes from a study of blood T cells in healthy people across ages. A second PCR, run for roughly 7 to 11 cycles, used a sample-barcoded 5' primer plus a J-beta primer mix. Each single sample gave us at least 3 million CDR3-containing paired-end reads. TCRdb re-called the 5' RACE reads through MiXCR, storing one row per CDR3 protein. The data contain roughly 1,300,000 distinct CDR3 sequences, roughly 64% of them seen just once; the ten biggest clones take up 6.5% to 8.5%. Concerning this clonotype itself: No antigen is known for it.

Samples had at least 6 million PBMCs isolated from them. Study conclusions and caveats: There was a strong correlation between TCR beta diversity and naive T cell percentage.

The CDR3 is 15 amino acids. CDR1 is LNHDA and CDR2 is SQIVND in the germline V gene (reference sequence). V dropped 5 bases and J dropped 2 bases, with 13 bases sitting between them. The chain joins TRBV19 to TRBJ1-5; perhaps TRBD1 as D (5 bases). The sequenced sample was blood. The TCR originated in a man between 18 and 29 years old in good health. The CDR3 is CASSPQRGRNQPQHF. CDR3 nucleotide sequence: TGTGCCAGTAGTCCTCAGCGGGGCCGCAATCAGCCCCAGCATTTT.